This entry is about one T cell receptor (beta chain). Its antigen is as yet unknown. The data derive from a study of cytomegalovirus exposure and HLA in healthy donors. Whole-study context: Earlier, almost 120 million unique TCR beta sequences were recovered from about 179 million T cells by an analysis. Broader study findings: Whilst most TCR sequences proved rare, a subset of public TCRs occurred across many donors. The classifier reportedly diagnosed cytomegalovirus status with high sensitivity and specificity.

The PCR used 60 Vbeta and 13 Jbeta primers. Profiled with immunoSEQ multiplex PCR; TCRdb holds only in-frame clones, not every one. The sample has about 160,000 clones, more than 70% seen once. Regarding donors, all were healthy bone marrow donors. Germline lookup yields CDR1 SGHRS and CDR2 YFSETQ. V was pared by 4 bases and J by 6 bases, with 5 bases of the junction left unmatched. CDR3 length equals 13 residues. Material: PBMCs. The origin of this receptor is a male donor in good health and CMV-seronegative. The rearrangement joins TRBV5-1 to TRBJ2-5; 8 bases align to TRBD1. The CDR3 reads CASSLDRGQTQYF. DNA for the CDR3: TGCGCCAGCAGCCTAGACAGGGGTCAGACCCAGTACTTC.